Listed here are 8 T cell receptor beta chains from one sample, sequenced in a study of cytomegalovirus exposure and HLA in healthy donors. This PCR relied on a set of 60 Vbeta primers and 13 Jbeta primers. Data came from immunoSEQ multiplex PCR; TCRdb stores just in-frame clones and leaves some out. The table records roughly 100,000 clones, 60% to 85% of them present only once. Source material: PBMCs. These receptors all stem from a woman aged 40 to 50 in good health and CMV-seronegative.

This clone was counted a single time. V gene TRBV7-9 combines with J gene TRBJ1-1; 8 positions match TRBD1. CDR1 is SEHNR, CDR2 FQNEAQ, per germline (reference sequence). V lost 6 bases to trimming and J lost 4 bases; unmatched junction nucleotides: 10. This CDR3 comprises 15 residues. The CDR3 is CASRINRTGSTEAFF. The CDR3 region has the DNA TGTGCCAGCAGAATTAATAGGACAGGGAGCACTGAAGCTTTCTTT.

This clone came up once. DNA for the CDR3: TGTGCCAGCAGACCAGATTTTGGAAAACTGTTTTTT. Protein sequence: CASRPDFGKLFF. This chain links TRBV6-6 with TRBJ1-4; no reliable D call. This CDR3 is built from 12 residues. V was clipped by 6 bases and J by 10 bases, with 12 bases between them. The V gene's germline CDR1 is MNHNY and CDR2 SVGAGI (reference sequence).

The gene calls are TRBV11-2 and TRBJ1-4; TRBD1 aligns across 9 bases. This CDR3 contains 16 residues. Germline V CDR1 and CDR2: SGHAT, FQNNGV. After removal of 5 bases from V and 7 bases from J, the junction contained 11 bases not matched to a gene. The CDR3 coding sequence is TGTGCCAGCAGCCCTAACAGGGGACAGGGAAGTGAAAAACTGTTTTTT. Its translation: CASSPNRGQGSEKLFF.

A single count supports this clone. The chain carries TRBV11-2 and TRBJ2-5, with a tentative D call TRBD2 (6 bases). The end of the DNA is better explained by TRBJ2-7, so the J call may be wrong. The CDR3 is 14 amino acids. In germline, CDR1 is SGHAT, CDR2 FQNNGV. The CDR3 spells CASSLEAGSYEQYF. In nucleotides, the CDR3 is TGTGCCAGCAGCTTAGAGGCGGGATCCTACGAGCAGTACTTC.

The rearrangement uses TRBV2 and TRBJ1-1, with TRBD1 as a possible D gene (5 bases). V shed 6 bases and J shed 1 base, with 15 bases lying between them. Germline-derived CDR1 and CDR2 are SNHLY and FYNNEI. This CDR3 comprises 15 residues. CDR3 residues: CASSRRMTENTEAFF. CDR3 bases: TGTGCCAGCAGCCGACGAATGACAGAGAACACTGAAGCTTTCTTT.

The genes are TRBV5-1 and TRBJ1-2; D perhaps matches TRBD1 (6 bases). The CDR3 totals 16 residues. Germline-derived CDR1 and CDR2 are SGHRS and YFSETQ. The V end was cut by 6 bases, the J end by 2 bases, with 20 bases between. The CDR3 reads CASTPGDAGPNYGYTF. The CDR3 region has the DNA TGCGCCAGCACCCCAGGGGATGCGGGCCCGAACTATGGCTACACCTTC. Complete variable domain (other parts from reference TRBV5-1 and TRBJ1-2): KAGVTQTPRYLIKTRGQQVTLSCSPISGHRSVSWYQQTPGQGLQFLFEYFSETQRNKGNFPGRFSGRQFSNSRSEMNVSTLELGDSALYLCASTPGDAGPNYGYTFGSGTRLTVV.

This chain links TRBV27 with TRBJ2-2, with D tentatively TRBD1 (5 bases). Trimming took 3 bases from V and 6 from J, leaving 23 bases between them. Germline CDR1 is MNHEY and CDR2 is SMNVEV (reference sequence). The CDR3 runs to 18 residues. The CDR3 DNA reads TGTGCCAGCAGTTTGTCGTCAGGGCGGCGGTTGTATGCCGGGGAGCTGTTTTTT. Protein product: CASSLSSGRRLYAGELFF.

This rearrangement joins TRBV18 to TRBJ1-1; 7 bases agree with TRBD1. Trimming cost V 6 bases and J 0 bases; bases outside gene matches: 4. Germline CDR1 and CDR2: KGHSH and LQKENI. CDR3 length: 14 residues. In DNA form, the CDR3 reads TGTGCCAGCTCCAAGGGACAGATGAACACTGAAGCTTTCTTT. Protein: CASSKGQMNTEAFF.